The 5 T cell receptor beta chains given below trace back to one sample, sequenced in a study of cytomegalovirus exposure and HLA in healthy donors. The table came from immunoSEQ multiplex PCR; TCRdb's copy has only in-frame clones and leaves some out. The data hold 130,000 to 150,000 clones, with more than 85% observed a single time. The sequenced sample was PBMCs. The receptors were sampled from a man between 18 and 29 years old in good health and CMV-seronegative.

The J gene is TRBJ1-6, the V gene TRBV25-1; maybe TRBD1 (5 bases). Trimming removed 6 bases at V and 0 bases at J, with 9 bases between. Germline CDR1 reads MGHDK; CDR2 reads SYGVNS. The CDR3 sequence is 15 residues long. The CDR3 sequence: CASRQQGSYNSPLHF. The CDR3 DNA follows: TGTGCCAGCAGACAGCAGGGCTCCTATAATTCACCCCTCCACTTT. The full variable domain, completed using reference TRBV25-1 and TRBJ1-6, is EADIYQTPRYLVIGTGKKITLECSQTMGHDKMYWYQQDPGMELHLIHYSYGVNSTEKGDLSSESTVSRIRTEHFPLTLESARPSHTSQYLCASRQQGSYNSPLHFGNGTRLTVT.

The chain employs TRBV7-3 and TRBJ1-6; 10 positions agree with TRBD1. Unmatched junction bases numbered 0, after V lost 4 bases and J lost 9 bases. Germline lookup yields CDR1 SGHTA and CDR2 FQGTGA. This CDR3 is built from 13 residues. The CDR3 DNA reads as TGTGCCAGCAGCTGGGACAGGGGTTCACCCCTCCACTTT. Translation: CASSWDRGSPLHF.

The V and J genes are TRBV9 and TRBJ1-1; D not certain. V was trimmed by 2 bases and J by 3 bases, leaving 8 bases between them. Germline V gives CDR1 SGDLS, CDR2 YYNGEE. The CDR3 has 13 amino acids. This CDR3 is CASSVGGHTEAFF. DNA for the CDR3: TGTGCCAGCAGCGTGGGAGGGCACACTGAAGCTTTCTTT. Combining the CDR3 with reference TRBV9 and TRBJ1-1 gives the whole variable domain DSGVTQTPKHLITATGQRVTLRCSPRSGDLSVYWYQQSLDQGLQFLIQYYNGEERAKGNILERFSAQQFPDLHSELNLSSLELGDSALYFCASSVGGHTEAFFGQGTRLTVV.

The chain recombines TRBV5-4 with TRBJ2-3, with no clear D. Germline V gives CDR1 SGHNT, CDR2 YYREEE (reference sequence). V dropped 2 bases and J dropped 1 base, with 8 bases sitting between them. The CDR3 has 14 amino acids. The CDR3 region has the DNA TGTGCCAGCAGCTTTTTGGCGGGCACAGATACGCAGTATTTT. Translation: CASSFLAGTDTQYF.

This chain joins TRBV9 and TRBJ2-1; TRBD2 is a possible D gene (5 bases). Per germline, CDR1 SGDLS and CDR2 YYNGEE. The CDR3 totals 15 residues. Trimming took 0 bases from V and 3 from J, leaving 10 bases between them. The CDR3 nucleotides are TGTGCCAGCAGCGTAGACGGCGGGTACTACAATGAGCAGTTCTTC. Translation gives CASSVDGGYYNEQFF. Full variable domain (remainder filled in from reference TRBV9 and TRBJ2-1): DSGVTQTPKHLITATGQRVTLRCSPRSGDLSVYWYQQSLDQGLQFLIQYYNGEERAKGNILERFSAQQFPDLHSELNLSSLELGDSALYFCASSVDGGYYNEQFFGPGTRLTVL.